Listed below are T cell receptor beta chains from one sample, sequenced in a study of chemoradiotherapy in HPV16-positive cancers. This table comes from immunoSEQ multiplex PCR, and its TCRdb copy is limited to in-frame clones, with some not included. There are some 5,100 clones in the sample; just under 80% occur only once, and 13% to 15% lies in the top ten. The sample in question was tumor tissue, obtained from a patient who underwent chemoradiotherapy. The receptors derive from a human donor with HPV-associated anogenital cancer. The CDR3 runs from the conserved cysteine through the conserved F or W. A D gene is named only where the DNA matches it firmly. Clone size is given for some rows only: seen once, a few or many times, or a class if the clone is expanded.

d_call j_call clone_size v_call cdr3_aa cdr3_nt
- TRBJ1-3 - TRBV4-1 CASSQHGKGGNTIYF TGCGCCAGCAGCCAACACGGGAAGGGCGGAAACACCATATATTTT
- TRBJ1-6 - TRBV14 CASSRENYSPLHF TGTGCCAGCAGCCGGGAAAACTATTCACCCCTCCACTTT
- TRBJ2-5 few TRBV21-1 CASSNGTQYF TGTGCCAGCAGCAATGGGACCCAGTACTTC
TRBD1 TRBJ1-6 few TRBV11-2 CASSSPRGHSPLHF TGTGCCAGCAGCTCCCCCAGGGGGCATTCACCCCTCCACTTT
- TRBJ1-2 - TRBV7-9 CASSPEHRILYGYTF TGTGCCAGCAGCCCCGAGCACAGGATTTTATATGGCTACACCTTC
- TRBJ2-1 - TRBV4-1 CASSLHRNEQFF TGCGCCAGCAGCCTTCATCGTAATGAGCAGTTCTTC
TRBD2 TRBJ2-5 - TRBV6-6 CASSYTSGGQETQYF TGTGCCAGCAGTTACACTAGCGGGGGCCAAGAGACCCAGTACTTC
- TRBJ1-5 - TRBV18 CASSPKRDQPQHF TGTGCCAGCTCACCAAAGCGAGATCAGCCCCAGCATTTT
- TRBJ1-6 - TRBV4-1 CASSQPGNNSPLHF TGCGCCAGCAGCCAGCCCGGGAATAATTCACCCCTCCACTTT
TRBD1 TRBJ1-5 - TRBV5-1 CASSVQGVTGEPQHF TGCGCCAGCAGCGTACAGGGGGTGACCGGGGAGCCCCAGCATTTT
- TRBJ1-1 - TRBV5-1 CASSLNTEAFF TGCGCCAGCAGTTTGAACACTGAAGCTTTCTTT
- TRBJ1-4 - TRBV6-6 CASSYGTQEKLFF TGTGCCAGCAGTTACGGGACTCAGGAAAAACTGTTTTTT
- TRBJ1-6 - TRBV28 CASSSPWSSYNSPLHF TGTGCCAGCAGTTCTCCGTGGAGCTCCTATAATTCACCCCTCCACTTT
TRBD2 TRBJ2-3 - TRBV2 CANPLAGVSDTQYF TGTGCCAACCCCCTAGCGGGGGTCTCAGATACGCAGTATTTT
- TRBJ1-1 - TRBV18 CASSPIEGTEAFF TGTGCCAGCTCACCAATCGAGGGCACTGAAGCTTTCTTT
- TRBJ2-5 - TRBV21-1 CASSIESRGEKETQYF TGTGCCAGCAGCATTGAATCCAGGGGGGAAAAAGAGACCCAGTACTTC
- TRBJ2-7 - TRBV28 CASWTYPYEQYF TGTGCCAGTTGGACGTACCCCTACGAGCAGTACTTC
- TRBJ2-3 few TRBV9 CASSVYSSTDTQYF TGTGCCAGCAGCGTTTACTCAAGCACAGATACGCAGTATTTT
TRBD2 TRBJ2-1 - TRBV5-1 CASSGILAGPMSSYNEQFF TGCGCCAGCAGCGGGATCCTAGCGGGGCCTATGAGCTCCTACAATGAGCAGTTCTTC
TRBD2 TRBJ2-7 - TRBV18 CASSLAGETYEQYF TGTGCCAGCTCACTCGCGGGGGAAACCTACGAGCAGTACTTC